A selection of T cell receptor beta chains follows, all from one sample in a study of cytomegalovirus exposure and HLA in healthy donors. Sequenced by immunoSEQ multiplex PCR; TCRdb stores in-frame clones only, minus some. Counted here are around 150,000 clones, roughly 80% occurring once; the ten biggest clones make up 3% to 3.5%. The specimen was PBMCs. The source of these receptors is a male donor in good health and CMV-seronegative. The CDR3 runs from the conserved cysteine through the conserved F or W. D genes are given only for firm matches. Clone size is stated in some rows and not others, as once, few, many or a class when expanded.

v_call	d_call	j_call	clone_size	cdr3_nt	cdr3_aa
TRBV6-5	TRBD1	TRBJ2-1	NA	TGTGCCAGCAGTTACGGGGGGACAGGGTACAATGAGCAGTTCTTC	CASSYGGTGYNEQFF
TRBV19	NA	TRBJ2-7	NA	TGTGCCAGTAGTGTACAGGGTCCGATCTACGAGCAGTACTTC	CASSVQGPIYEQYF
TRBV9	NA	TRBJ2-2	NA	TGTGCCAGCAGCGTAGAAAGGGAGCTCCGAACCGGGGAGCTGTTTTTT	CASSVERELRTGELFF
TRBV5-6	TRBD1	TRBJ2-3	NA	TGTGCCAGCAGCACTATACAGGGGGGAGGCACAGATACGCAGTATTTT	CASSTIQGGGTDTQYF
TRBV9	NA	TRBJ1-1	NA	TGTGCCAGCAGCCTGGGCCCGGGGGGCACTGAAGCTTTCTTT	CASSLGPGGTEAFF
TRBV27	NA	TRBJ1-6	NA	TGTGCCAGCAGTTTAGTGGGGGGTGGGTCACCCCTCCACTTT	CASSLVGGGSPLHF
TRBV9	TRBD2	TRBJ2-5	NA	TGTGCCAGCAGCGTTTCTAGCGGGGGGGCCGAGACCCAGTACTTC	CASSVSSGGAETQYF
TRBV2	NA	TRBJ1-5	few	TGTGCCAGCAGTGAAATGGTGGGGGGGAGGCCCCAGCATTTT	CASSEMVGGRPQHF
TRBV7-9	TRBD2	TRBJ2-3	NA	TGTGCCAGCAGCTCTTTTATAGCGGGCCGAGATACGCAGTATTTT	CASSSFIAGRDTQYF
TRBV5-1	TRBD1	TRBJ2-1	once	TGCGCCAGCAGCTTGGAGGGACAGACACCCTACAATGAGCAGTTCTTC	CASSLEGQTPYNEQFF
TRBV2	TRBD1	TRBJ2-3	NA	TGTGCCAGCAGTGATGGGCAGGGGGCTGATACGCAGTATTTT	CASSDGQGADTQYF
TRBV6-5	NA	TRBJ2-7	few	TGTGCCAGCAGTCATTCACCGTACTACGAGCAGTACTTC	CASSHSPYYEQYF
TRBV18	NA	TRBJ2-2	once	TGTGCCAGCTCACCACGGGAAGGGACATTCGTTCACGCCGGGGAGCTGTTTTTT	CASSPREGTFVHAGELFF
TRBV9	NA	TRBJ2-1	NA	TGTGCCAGCAGCGGCCGGGACATGCCCTACAATGAGCAGTTCTTC	CASSGRDMPYNEQFF
TRBV28	TRBD1	TRBJ2-7	NA	TGTGCCAGCAGTTTATTCGGACAGGCAACCTCCTACGAGCAGTACTTC	CASSLFGQATSYEQYF
TRBV5-5	NA	TRBJ2-7	NA	TGTGCCAGCAGCTTGCAGGTCGCAGGGGTGGCGTACGAGCAGTACTTC	CASSLQVAGVAYEQYF
TRBV9	NA	TRBJ1-3	NA	TGTGCCAGCAGCGTAGCTTCGGGTCCTGGCTCTGGAAACACCATATATTTT	CASSVASGPGSGNTIYF
TRBV27	NA	TRBJ2-1	once	TGTGCCAGCAGTTCCCACCCGACAGACTACAATGAGCAGTTCTTC	CASSSHPTDYNEQFF
TRBV5-1	NA	TRBJ2-1	NA	TGCGCCAGCAGCCACGGTGGAGGGAGTGAGCAGTTCTTC	CASSHGGGSEQFF
TRBV19	NA	TRBJ1-1	NA	TGTGCCAGTAGTAGGGGGGGCTCGAACACTGAAGCTTTCTTT	CASSRGGSNTEAFF
TRBV28	TRBD1	TRBJ2-7	few	TGTGCCAGCAGTCCCGGGACAGGGGGGTACGAGCAGTACTTC	CASSPGTGGYEQYF
TRBV2	TRBD2	TRBJ2-7	NA	TGTGCCAGCAGAGGGGAGGGAACCCCCTACGAGCAGTACTTC	CASRGEGTPYEQYF
TRBV19	TRBD2	TRBJ2-1	NA	TGTGCCAGTACCGATGCCCGGTTGAGCGGGGGTTACAATGAGCAGTTCTTC	CASTDARLSGGYNEQFF
TRBV7-9	NA	TRBJ1-1	few	TGTGCCAGCAGCGGAGACAGCACTGAAGCTTTCTTT	CASSGDSTEAFF
TRBV7-9	NA	TRBJ1-4	NA	TGTGCCAGCAGCTTAAAAGGAGCTCCTAATGAAAAACTGTTTTTT	CASSLKGAPNEKLFF
TRBV7-9	TRBD1	TRBJ2-2	NA	TGTGCCAGCACCGGGGACAGGGTCGTGACCGGGGAGCTGTTTTTT	CASTGDRVVTGELFF
TRBV5-4	NA	TRBJ2-1	NA	TGTGCCAGCAGCTTGGCCCTTGGCGGACTTAGCTCCTACAATGAGCAGTTCTTC	CASSLALGGLSSYNEQFF
TRBV6-5	NA	TRBJ2-5	NA	TGTGCCAGCAGTTACTCCAGCCAAGAGACCCAGTACTTC	CASSYSSQETQYF
TRBV7-9	NA	TRBJ2-1	NA	TGTGCCAGCAGCTTATTAGCTGGCAATGAGCAGTTCTTC	CASSLLAGNEQFF
TRBV19	TRBD1	TRBJ2-7	NA	TGTGCCAGTAGTACCGGACAGGGGCCCTACTCCCTCTACGAGCAGTACTTC	CASSTGQGPYSLYEQYF
TRBV28	TRBD1	TRBJ2-1	NA	TGTGCCAGCAGCCCGGAAGACAGGGGTGAGCAGTTCTTC	CASSPEDRGEQFF
TRBV28	NA	TRBJ2-7	NA	TGTGCCAGCACCGGGGTTCTTCAAGACTACGAGCAGTACTTC	CASTGVLQDYEQYF
TRBV5-6	TRBD1	TRBJ1-1	NA	TGTGCCAGCAGCGTGGGGACAGGGAAAACTGAAGCTTTCTTT	CASSVGTGKTEAFF
TRBV19	NA	TRBJ2-7	NA	TGTGCCAGTAGTCTAGGTCTCTCCTACGAGCAGTACTTC	CASSLGLSYEQYF
TRBV7-2	TRBD1	TRBJ2-5	NA	TGTGCCACTGGGGACAGGGCTGAGACCCAGTACTTC	CATGDRAETQYF
TRBV5-1	TRBD2	TRBJ2-3	NA	TGCGCCAGCAGCTTGATCGGGGGGAGAGCCACAGATACGCAGTATTTT	CASSLIGGRATDTQYF
TRBV9	NA	TRBJ1-3	few	TGTGCCAGCAGCGAACTAGACAGGAAAGACACCATATATTTT	CASSELDRKDTIYF
TRBV6-5	TRBD1	TRBJ1-2	NA	TGTGCCAGCAGTAAGCCGGGACAGGGTGGAGGCTACACCTTC	CASSKPGQGGGYTF
TRBV5-6	TRBD2	TRBJ2-3	once	TGTGCCAGCAGCTTTGGGACTAGCGGGAGGACCCCCAGGGGAACGCAGTATTTT	CASSFGTSGRTPRGTQYF
TRBV7-8	TRBD2	TRBJ2-7	NA	TGTGCCAGCAGCTTGGTGGCTAGCGGGAGTTCAAACTACGAGCAGTACTTC	CASSLVASGSSNYEQYF
TRBV27	TRBD1	TRBJ1-2	NA	TGTGCCAGCAGTTTATCCCGACAGGGGGGCTACACCTTC	CASSLSRQGGYTF
TRBV7-2	NA	TRBJ2-3	NA	TGTGCCAGCAGCTGGAGGGCGGGGGCAACAGATACGCAGTATTTT	CASSWRAGATDTQYF
TRBV27	TRBD2	TRBJ2-7	NA	TGTGCCAGCAGTTCCCTCGGGACTAGCGAATACGAGCAGTACTTC	CASSSLGTSEYEQYF
TRBV18	TRBD1	TRBJ1-4	NA	TGTGCCAGCTCACCCCAAAGGGACAGCGTTAATGAAAAACTGTTTTTT	CASSPQRDSVNEKLFF
TRBV11-1	NA	TRBJ1-1	NA	TGTGCCAGCAGCCCGGGGGGGATTCTGAACACTGAAGCTTTCTTT	CASSPGGILNTEAFF
TRBV28	TRBD1	TRBJ2-2	NA	TGTGCCAGCAGTCCTCAGGACAGGGTGACCGGGGAGCTGTTTTTT	CASSPQDRVTGELFF
TRBV7-9	TRBD1	TRBJ2-1	NA	TGTGCCAGCAGCTCAGGGGGATACAGGCGGAGCTCCTACAATGAGCAGTTCTTC	CASSSGGYRRSSYNEQFF
TRBV29-1	TRBD1	TRBJ1-2	NA	TGCAGCGTTGGACAGGGCGGCTATGGCTACACCTTC	CSVGQGGYGYTF
TRBV7-9	TRBD1	TRBJ2-5	NA	TGTGCCAGCAGCCCCGGGACAGGGCTAGAAGAGACCCAGTACTTC	CASSPGTGLEETQYF
TRBV5-5	NA	TRBJ2-1	NA	TGTGCCAGCAGCTTGGGGACAGCCGAGCAGTTCTTC	CASSLGTAEQFF
TRBV18	NA	TRBJ2-1	NA	TGTGCCAGCTCACCGGACTACTCCGATGATGAGCAGTTCTTC	CASSPDYSDDEQFF
TRBV5-1	TRBD1	TRBJ2-3	NA	TGCGCCAGCAGCTTGGTGGTTACAGGGGGTAAAGCTAGCACAGATACGCAGTATTTT	CASSLVVTGGKASTDTQYF